This T cell receptor beta chain emerged from a study of early T cells in non-severe SARS-CoV-2 infection (dated by TCRdb to the early 2020s). With regard to the full study: Bulk RNA from unsorted whole blood was used for TCR sequencing, so alpha and beta chains could not be paired.

The paper as a whole reports these results and caveats: VDJdb matching was skewed toward anti-spike CD8 responses and likely underestimated virus-specific expansions by missing private and CD4 specificities.

This clonotype was detected only a few times. The specificity of this receptor is unknown. Base quality data are lacking; no much larger clone is found one base away. Receptor amplification or capture employed 5' RACE. This sample was sequenced with a NextSeq 500. Unique molecular identifiers were attached to individual cDNA molecules in the TCR library protocol so that sequencing error and PCR bias could be corrected. Both TCR alpha and beta chains were sequenced, and tight co-correlation was observed between alpha and beta sequence abundances in each sample. Per the original workflow: V gene, J gene and CDR3 annotation of TCR sequences was performed with Decombinator V4. TCRs were defined as expanded if a significant change between any two time points was detected under a Poisson model with p below 0.0001. TCR abundances were normalised to the total number of TCRs sequenced per sample and expressed as counts per million. MAIT TCRs were defined by TRAV1-2 paired with TRAJ12, TRAJ20 or TRAJ33, and iNKT TCRs by TRAV10 paired with TRAJ18. VDJdb, accessed 1 November 2021, was searched for CMV, EBV and SARS-CoV-2 annotated TCRs, with TCRs annotated for multiple antigens excluded. TCRdb itself trimmed the public reads at Q25 with fastp, ran MiXCR and retained productive beta chains. Every entry covers one CDR3 protein and lists the most common genes and DNA from its rows. The V and J calls and clone size are TCRdb's, not the authors'. This sample lists roughly 110,000 distinct CDR3 sequences; over 8.5% were detected once. The top ten constitute about 8.1% of the sample.

The study was a case-control design nested within a healthcare worker cohort in London, UK, with weekly nasopharyngeal swab PCR tests and blood sampling. Healthcare workers were recruited between 23 and 31 March 2020, during the week of the UK lockdown, and were followed weekly for up to about 15 weeks. The CDR3 has 15 amino acids, counting the end cysteine and phenylalanine. Only CDR3 DNA remains: 45 bases, in frame from the first base. V sheds 2 bases and J sheds 0 bases, leaving 8 bases between their ends. CDR1 and CDR2, looked up from the germline V gene, are WSHSY and SAAADI. The sample consisted of whole blood. This receptor chain uses TRBV10-2 and TRBJ2-1; the D segment cannot be called with confidence. The TCR was taken from an adult who was a healthcare worker with PCR-confirmed SARS-CoV-2 infection or an uninfected control (not recorded which). The CDR3 region: CASSEPTVSYNEQFF. The nucleotide sequence is TGCGCCAGCAGTGAGCCGACGGTCTCCTACAATGAGCAGTTCTTC.